Below are 18 T cell receptor beta chains sequenced from a single sample in a study of T-cell memory formation after mild COVID-19 (TCRdb year 2021). Library creation used 5' RACE. Instrument used: Illumina NovaSeq 6000. TCRdb ran its own pipeline on the public reads, namely fastp trimming at Q25 and MiXCR clone calling, and kept in-frame beta chains. Rows matching on CDR3 protein sequence are summarized as one entry with the most common DNA and genes. The sample table holds a few hundred thousand distinct CDR3 sequences, of which approximately 21% were seen once. The ten largest clonotypes hold around 7.7% of the sample. The material sequenced was PBMCs or a T cell subset sorted from them (not recorded which). The source of these receptors is an adult woman who had mild COVID-19 (a few samples of this study predate the infection). The sample titles of this study are shuffled in the database, so cell type and time point are left out; the donor was told from shared clones.

This clonotype was seen a few times. J is TRBJ2-5 and V is TRBV5-1; weak D call: TRBD1 (6 bases). Trimming pared 0 bases from V and 6 bases from J, leaving 12 bases between. This CDR3 comprises 14 residues. Germline lookup yields CDR1 SGHRS and CDR2 YFSETQ. The CDR3 DNA reads TGCGCCAGCAGCTTGGCGGTGGGGGCGAAGACCCAGTACTTC. It encodes CASSLAVGAKTQYF. The whole variable domain, remainder taken from reference TRBV5-1 and TRBJ2-5, is KAGVTQTPRYLIKTRGQQVTLSCSPISGHRSVSWYQQTPGQGLQFLFEYFSETQRNKGNFPGRFSGRQFSNSRSEMNVSTLELGDSALYLCASSLAVGAKTQYFGPGTRLLVL.

CDR3 DNA: TGCGCCAGCAGCCAGGTACAGGACAGCTCCTACGAGCAGTACTTC. It is translated as CASSQVQDSSYEQYF. The rearrangement uses TRBV4-1 and TRBJ2-7; tentatively, D is TRBD1 (6 bases). Trimming left V 3 bases short and J 0 bases short, with 12 bases between. This CDR3 has 15 residues. Germline CDR1 reads MGHRA; CDR2 reads YSYEKL.

The chain has TRBV3-1 and TRBJ2-7; weak D call: TRBD2 (5 bases). Germline CDR1 and CDR2: LGHDT and YNNKEL (reference sequence). Trimming took off 0 bases at V and 10 bases at J, with 16 bases between the two ends. The CDR3 spans 14 residues. Here the CDR3 reads CASSQEEGSREQYF. The CDR3 DNA is TGTGCCAGCAGCCAAGAAGAAGGGTCTCGGGAACAGTACTTC.

In its sample, this clonotype was seen once. The chain carries TRBV20-1 and TRBJ2-7; 14 nucleotides align to TRBD2. This CDR3 spans 18 amino acids. CDR1 and CDR2 from the germline V gene are DFQATT and SNEGSKA (reference sequence). Unmatched junction bases numbered 15, after V lost 1 base and J lost 7 bases. CDR3 bases: TGCAGTGCTAGAGCCCTAGGGACTAGCGGGAGCCTTAGGGGGGAGCAGTACTTC. It specifies CSARALGTSGSLRGEQYF.

The rearrangement links TRBV5-1 to TRBJ1-2; D uncertain. Germline lookup yields CDR1 SGHRS and CDR2 YFSETQ. The CDR3 runs to 13 residues. The V and J ends lost 2 bases and 2 bases respectively, with 7 bases between them. CDR3 sequence reads: CASSFGTNYGYTF. CDR3 DNA sequence: TGCGCCAGCAGCTTCGGCACAAACTATGGCTACACCTTC.

This clonotype was counted ten times or more. The chain employs TRBV12-3 or TRBV12-4 and TRBJ1-4, with D perhaps TRBD1 (6 bases). CDR3 length: 17 residues. The V gene lost 2 bases and the J gene lost 6 bases, with 19 bases spanning the gap. CDR3 nucleotides: TGTGCCAGCAGTTTATCCCCCCGGGACAACGAGGATGAAAAACTGTTTTTT. Translating gives CASSLSPRDNEDEKLFF.

This clonotype has just a few counts. The chain links TRBV7-3 to TRBJ2-1, with D perhaps TRBD1 or TRBD2 (5 bases each). Germline V CDR1 and CDR2: SGHTA, FQGTGA. This CDR3 is 16 amino acids long. Trimming left V 5 bases short and J 2 bases short, with 16 bases between. DNA of the CDR3: TGTGCCAGCAGCCGCTCTGGGGGTCTCACCTACAATGAGCAGTTCTTC. Its translation: CASSRSGGLTYNEQFF.

V is TRBV2 and J is TRBJ2-2; no definite D call. Germline CDR1 reads SNHLY; CDR2 reads FYNNEI. This CDR3 spans 13 amino acids. The ends were cut back, 8 bases at V and 0 bases at J, with 7 bases in the middle. In nucleotides, the CDR3 is TGTGCCAGCCGACAACCGAACACCGGGGAGCTGTTTTTT. Its translation is CASRQPNTGELFF.

The chain couples TRBV24-1 to TRBJ1-2; D is unresolved. This CDR3 is built from 13 residues. The V gene lost 6 bases and the J gene lost 8 bases, with 15 bases spanning the gap. Per germline, CDR1 KGHDR and CDR2 SFDVKD. This CDR3 is CATSQEEVSGYTF. The CDR3, as DNA: TGTGCCACCAGTCAGGAGGAAGTTTCGGGCTACACCTTC.

V and J are TRBV7-8 and TRBJ1-6; D gene ambiguous. Trimming removed 5 bases from V and 4 bases from J, with 9 bases in between. CDR1 is SGHVS, CDR2 FQNEAQ, per germline. The CDR3 spans 14 residues. The chain's CDR3 is CASSGGVYNSPLHF. The CDR3 nucleotides read TGTGCCAGCAGCGGCGGAGTTTATAATTCACCCCTCCACTTT.

The rearrangement joins TRBV19 to TRBJ1-1; no definite D call. The CDR3 is 15 residues long. Trimming removed 6 bases from V and 1 base from J, with 15 bases in between. Germline CDR1 and CDR2: LNHDA and SQIVND (reference sequence). CDR3 sequence: CASSLLSTGNTEAFF. CDR3 nucleotide sequence: TGTGCCAGTAGCCTCTTATCCACCGGGAACACTGAAGCTTTCTTT.

In its sample, this clonotype was seen a few times. V usage is TRBV29-1 and J usage is TRBJ2-5; 8 bases fit TRBD2. Germline CDR1 and CDR2: SQVTM and ANQGSEA. This CDR3 has 15 residues. V trimming: 2 bases; J trimming: 4 bases; junction bases outside the gene matches: 9. The CDR3 nucleotides are TGCAGCGTTGAATTAGCGGGGAGGAGGGGAGAGACCCAGTACTTC. Protein sequence: CSVELAGRRGETQYF.

The chain employs TRBV4-2 and TRBJ1-2; TRBD1 might be the D (6 bases). The germline gives CDR1 LGHNA, CDR2 YNFKEQ. Trimming cost V 0 bases and J 10 bases, with 15 bases left between them. The CDR3 loop spans 14 amino acids. The CDR3 is CASSQDLGQLYYTF. The CDR3, as DNA: TGTGCCAGCAGCCAAGATCTCGGACAGCTCTACTACACCTTC.

This clonotype has more than one count but fewer than ten. This sequence joins TRBV7-9 and TRBJ2-1, with TRBD2 identical over 8 bases. The V and J ends lost 7 bases and 1 base, in that order; junction bases with no gene match: 6. The V gene's germline CDR1 is SEHNR and CDR2 FQNEAQ (reference sequence). The CDR3 has 15 amino acids. The CDR3 loop reads CASIEAGGSYNEQFF. The CDR3 DNA reads as TGTGCCAGCATAGAGGCGGGAGGTTCCTACAATGAGCAGTTCTTC.

This clonotype was counted a few times. This rearrangement joins TRBV7-3 to TRBJ2-1, with TRBD1 matching 7 bases. Germline V gives CDR1 SGHTA, CDR2 FQGTGA. This CDR3 comprises 15 residues. Trimming cost V 6 bases and J 7 bases; bases outside gene matches: 12. As DNA, the CDR3 is TGTGCCAGCAGGCACCCCGGGACAGCGACGAATGAGCAGTTCTTC. Translation: CASRHPGTATNEQFF.

The rearrangement joins TRBV12-3 or TRBV12-4 to TRBJ2-1; D ambiguous. Trimming took 6 bases from V and 1 from J, leaving 4 bases between them. The CDR3 has 12 amino acids. The CDR3 reads CASRRSYNEQFF. The CDR3, as DNA: TGTGCCAGCAGGAGATCCTACAATGAGCAGTTCTTC.

There are a few counts of this clonotype. CDR3: CASSSGTINSPLHF. Here the CDR3 DNA reads TGCGCCAGCAGCTCTGGGACGATTAATTCACCCCTCCACTTT. The J gene is TRBJ1-6, the V gene TRBV5-1, with TRBD1 as a possible D gene (5 bases). The CDR3 runs to 14 residues. Trimming shortened V by 3 bases and J by 6 bases, and 10 bases separated the two germline ends. Germline V CDR1 and CDR2: SGHRS, YFSETQ.

There are a few counts of this clonotype. The chain couples TRBV7-6 to TRBJ2-1, with 15 nucleotides matching TRBD2. Trimming took 5 bases from V and 14 from J; bases not matched to a gene: 13. The germline V gene has CDR1 SGHVS and CDR2 FNYEAQ. The CDR3 is 16 residues long. CDR3 region: CASSPTGLAGGHPEFF. The DNA for the CDR3 is TGTGCCAGCAGCCCAACCGGACTAGCGGGAGGGCACCCTGAGTTCTTC.